The sequence of this TCR beta chain was determined in a study of T-cell memory formation after mild COVID-19. Across the whole study: TCR clusters were mostly confined to one donor each. Study-wide results and caveats: Second-wave clones reaching peak frequency on day 37 lacked confirmed SARS-CoV-2 specificity.

5'RACE with constant-segment primers yielded barcoded, UMI-tagged TCR alpha and TCR beta cDNA libraries. In TCRdb, the 5' RACE reads were re-called with MiXCR into one record per CDR3 protein. Found here are 170,000 or so distinct CDR3 sequences, about a fifth of them singletons; the top ten hold under 25%. V lost 4 bases to trimming and J lost 3 bases; unmatched junction nucleotides: 2. This CDR3 has 12 residues. From germline, CDR1 is SQVTM and CDR2 ANQGSEA. About this clonotype itself: Antigen unknown.

This TCR was recovered from an adult woman who had mild COVID-19 (a few samples of this study predate the infection). Cell type and time point are not known. This sequence joins TRBV29-1 and TRBJ1-1; 7 bases fit TRBD1. Sequencing was performed on PBMCs or a T cell subset sorted from them (not recorded which). The CDR3 sequence is CSVGDRYTEAFF. Here the CDR3 DNA reads TGCAGCGTTGGGGACAGATACACTGAAGCTTTCTTT.